The 32 T cell receptor beta chains below all came from one sample that was sequenced in a study of blood T cell repertoires in COVID-19. Sequencing was performed with immunoSEQ multiplex PCR; in TCRdb, only in-frame clones are kept and a portion is missing. The sample lists 150,000 to 200,000 clones; 80% to 90% were seen once. Material for sequencing was peripheral blood. The origin of the receptors is a young man who had recovered from COVID-19.

The chain is built from TRBV7-9 and TRBJ1-1; tentative D call: TRBD1 (6 bases). Trimming stripped 5 bases from V and 2 bases from J, with 12 bases between. The germline V gene encodes CDR1 SEHNR and CDR2 FQNEAQ (reference sequence). The CDR3 sequence is 14 residues long. DNA of the CDR3: TGTGCCAGCAGCCTGGGACACCCAAACACTGAAGCTTTCTTT. Translation gives CASSLGHPNTEAFF.

The chain links TRBV9 to TRBJ2-2, with D possibly being TRBD2 (5 bases). The length of the CDR3 is 16 residues. Germline CDR1 SGDLS, CDR2 YYNGEE. V lost 2 bases to trimming and J lost 0 bases, with 11 bases between them. This CDR3 reads CASSVSSGANTGELFF. CDR3 in DNA: TGTGCCAGCAGCGTCTCCAGCGGAGCGAACACCGGGGAGCTGTTTTTT.

The chain uses TRBV10-1 and TRBJ2-3, with D possibly TRBD1 on 6 matching bases. In germline, CDR1 is WNHNN, CDR2 SYGVQD (reference sequence). The CDR3 length is 13 residues. With 3 bases removed from V and 5 bases from J, the gap between germline ends came to 9 bases. As DNA, the CDR3 is TGCGCCAGCAGTGAACAGGGTATAGATACGCAGTATTTT. Its translation: CASSEQGIDTQYF.

The chain employs TRBV5-6 and TRBJ1-2; D gene uncertain. Germline lookup yields CDR1 SGHDT and CDR2 YYEEEE. V was trimmed by 1 base and J by 8 bases, leaving 6 bases between them. The CDR3 consists of 11 residues. The CDR3 coding sequence is TGTGCCAGCAGCTTGCTCGGGGGCTACACCTTC. This encodes CASSLLGGYTF.

The V call is TRBV11-2, the J call TRBJ1-1; D gene unclear. The CDR3 covers 13 residues. Germline CDR1 reads SGHAT; CDR2 reads FQNNGV. The V and J ends lost 1 base and 8 bases respectively, with 11 bases between them. CDR3 loop: CASSLVSLTEAFF. The CDR3 DNA reads as TGTGCCAGCAGCTTAGTATCCCTGACAGAAGCTTTCTTT. Full variable domain (rest looked up from reference TRBV11-2 and TRBJ1-1): EAGVAQSPRYKIIEKRQSVAFWCNPISGHATLYWYQQILGQGPKLLIQFQNNGVVDDSQLPKDRFSAERLKGVDSTLKIQPAKLEDSAVYLCASSLVSLTEAFFGQGTRLTVV.

The chain recombines TRBV5-4 with TRBJ2-7, with 7 bases fitting TRBD2. The germline V gene encodes CDR1 SGHNT and CDR2 YYREEE (reference sequence). Germline trimming cut 2 bases from V and 7 bases from J; bases unmatched to any gene: 0. The CDR3 covers 11 residues. The CDR3 reads CASSFGREQYF. The CDR3 region has the DNA TGTGCCAGCAGCTTCGGGAGGGAGCAGTACTTC.

The rearrangement links TRBV19 to TRBJ2-4; D unresolved. The germline V and J ends were trimmed by 5 bases and 6 bases, with 23 bases remaining between them. The germline CDR1 and CDR2 sequences are LNHDA and SQIVND (reference sequence). This CDR3 is built from 17 residues. For the CDR3, the DNA is TGTGCCAGTAGTGCCGACCCGACTCATTTAGCATCAAACATTCAGTACTTC. Translation: CASSADPTHLASNIQYF.

The chain employs TRBV15 and TRBJ1-5; a weak D match, TRBD1 (5 bases). With 1 base removed from V and 1 base from J, the gap between germline ends came to 11 bases. Germline V gene data show CDR1 as LNHNV and CDR2 as YYDKDF (reference sequence). This CDR3 region has 16 residues. This CDR3 is CATSRAMAGSNQPQHF. In DNA, the CDR3 is TGTGCCACCAGCAGAGCGATGGCAGGGAGCAATCAGCCCCAGCATTTT.

The genes are TRBV12-3 or TRBV12-4 and TRBJ2-1; D is perhaps TRBD1 (5 bases). CDR3 length: 13 residues. The V gene lost 7 bases and the J gene lost 8 bases, with 15 bases spanning the gap. The CDR3: CASTNYRIHEQFF. The CDR3 DNA reads TGTGCCAGCACAAACTACAGGATCCATGAGCAGTTCTTC.

CDR3 protein: CASSGGGRAYNEQFF. The CDR3 coding sequence is TGCGCCAGCAGCGGGGGCGGAAGGGCCTACAATGAGCAGTTCTTC. The chain couples TRBV5-1 to TRBJ2-1; a weak D match, TRBD1 (6 bases). V shed 4 bases and J shed 2 bases, with 13 bases lying between them. Per germline, CDR1 SGHRS and CDR2 YFSETQ. The CDR3 is made up of 15 amino acids.

The chain is built from TRBV30 and TRBJ2-5; 11 positions match TRBD2. This CDR3 spans 15 amino acids. V was clipped by 2 bases and J by 5 bases; unmatched bases: 7. CDR1 and CDR2 from the germline V gene are GTSNPN and SVGIG (reference sequence). The CDR3 DNA sequence: TGTGCCTGGAGTAGGGATAGCGGGAGGGTGGAGACCCAGTACTTC. This sequence encodes CAWSRDSGRVETQYF.

There are a few counts of this clone. The chain couples TRBV6-2 or TRBV6-3 to TRBJ1-4, with D uncertain. V lost 5 bases and J 6 bases, leaving 4 bases between the germline ends. The germline CDR1 and CDR2 sequences are MNHEY and SVGEGT. This CDR3 has 11 amino acids. CDR3 loop: CASSLHEKLFF. CDR3 DNA sequence: TGTGCCAGCAGTCTACATGAAAAACTGTTTTTT.

The V gene is TRBV11-3, the J gene TRBJ2-1, with 11 bases aligning to TRBD2. Germline V gene lookup returns CDR1 SGHNT and CDR2 YENEEA. Unmatched junction bases numbered 5, after V lost 5 bases and J lost 5 bases. CDR3 length: 15 amino acids. This CDR3 is CASSPHSGRDNEQFF. DNA of the CDR3: TGTGCCAGCAGCCCCCATAGCGGGAGGGACAATGAGCAGTTCTTC.

The chain recombines TRBV30 with TRBJ1-2; no clear D gene. The CDR3 has 13 amino acids. With 0 bases removed from V and 8 bases from J, the gap between germline ends came to 13 bases. Germline CDR1 reads GTSNPN; CDR2 reads SVGIG (reference sequence). CDR3 residues: CAWSVKEGGGYTF. In nucleotides, the CDR3 is TGTGCCTGGAGTGTAAAAGAGGGTGGCGGCTACACCTTC.

The chain recombines TRBV19 with TRBJ1-6; 11 bases agree with TRBD1. CDR3 length: 15 residues. Germline assignment: CDR1 LNHDA and CDR2 SQIVND (reference sequence). The V and J ends lost 5 bases and 7 bases, in that order; junction bases with no gene match: 4. The CDR3 DNA follows: TGTGCCAGTAGTCTCCGGGACAGGGGGAATTCACCCCTCCACTTT. It codes for CASSLRDRGNSPLHF.

This clone was recorded once. This rearrangement joins TRBV5-1 to TRBJ1-2; no definite D call. CDR1 is SGHRS, CDR2 YFSETQ, per germline. Trimming pared 4 bases from V and 1 base from J, leaving 17 bases between. This CDR3 spans 16 amino acids. The CDR3 spells CASSQTPSALNYGYTF. The CDR3 DNA sequence: TGCGCCAGCAGCCAGACTCCATCAGCCCTTAACTATGGCTACACCTTC. The full variable domain, rest sourced from reference TRBV5-1 and TRBJ1-2, is KAGVTQTPRYLIKTRGQQVTLSCSPISGHRSVSWYQQTPGQGLQFLFEYFSETQRNKGNFPGRFSGRQFSNSRSEMNVSTLELGDSALYLCASSQTPSALNYGYTFGSGTRLTVV.

This sequence joins TRBV15 and TRBJ1-1, with D possibly matching TRBD1 (5 bases). The CDR3 spans 16 residues. The V and J ends lost 0 bases and 6 bases respectively, with 17 bases between them. Germline V gene data show CDR1 as LNHNV and CDR2 as YYDKDF (reference sequence). CDR3 sequence: CATSRDVQVVGAEAFF. The CDR3 nucleotides are TGTGCCACCAGCAGAGATGTTCAGGTGGTAGGGGCTGAAGCTTTCTTT.

The chain has TRBV19 and TRBJ2-4, with D tentatively TRBD1 (7 bases). The CDR3 length is 14 residues. V was trimmed by 3 bases and J by 6 bases, leaving 12 bases between them. Germline V lookup: CDR1 LNHDA, CDR2 SQIVND (reference sequence). CDR3 in amino acids: CASSIRRGRNIQYF. CDR3 coding DNA: TGTGCCAGTAGTATCAGGAGGGGGCGAAACATTCAGTACTTC.

A note on this clone: Other DNA sequences from this sample encode an identical CDR3 as well. The V and J genes are TRBV5-4 and TRBJ1-1, with D tentatively TRBD1 (6 bases). The CDR3 runs 13 residues. V lost 4 bases and J 1 base, leaving 8 bases between the germline ends. Germline V CDR1 and CDR2: SGHNT, YYREEE (reference sequence). CDR3: CASSLDRNTEAFF. The CDR3 DNA reads TGTGCCAGCAGCCTGGACAGGAACACTGAAGCTTTCTTT.

The V and J genes are TRBV28 and TRBJ2-3; TRBD1 matches 7 bases. Trimming cost V 4 bases and J 4 bases; bases outside gene matches: 8. The CDR3 is made up of 15 amino acids. Looked up from germline, CDR1 is MDHEN and CDR2 is SYDVKM. CDR3: CASSSPGGGADTQYF. In nucleotides, the CDR3 is TGTGCCAGCAGTTCCCCAGGGGGTGGGGCAGATACGCAGTATTTT.

This clone has only a few counts. The J gene is TRBJ1-5, the V gene TRBV6-2 or TRBV6-3, with D hard to call. Trimming removed 2 bases at V and 4 bases at J, with 9 bases between. Germline V gives CDR1 MNHEY, CDR2 SVGEGT. This CDR3 comprises 14 residues. CDR3: CASSYEAVNQPQHF. CDR3 coding DNA: TGTGCCAGCAGTTACGAGGCAGTTAATCAGCCCCAGCATTTT.

The chain combines TRBV7-9 with TRBJ2-2; 10 bases map to TRBD1. V trimming: 0 bases; J trimming: 5 bases; junction bases outside the gene matches: 6. CDR3 length: 17 amino acids. Per the germline V gene, CDR1 is SEHNR and CDR2 is FQNEAQ (reference sequence). CDR3: CASSLATTGGRTGELFF. In nucleotides, the CDR3 is TGTGCCAGCAGCTTAGCAACGACAGGGGGCAGAACCGGGGAGCTGTTTTTT.

The J gene is TRBJ1-2, the V gene TRBV6-5; possibly TRBD1 for D (5 bases). V was pared by 6 bases and J by 8 bases, with 22 bases between. CDR3 size: 15 residues. CDR1 is MNHEY and CDR2 is SVGAGI in the germline V gene. CDR3 residues: CASSRLLQGNTGYTF. In DNA, the CDR3 is TGTGCCAGCAGCCGCCTTCTTCAGGGTAATACGGGCTACACCTTC.

This CDR3 reads CASSIQGAHEQYF. As DNA, the CDR3 is TGTGCCAGTAGTATCCAGGGGGCCCACGAGCAGTACTTC. The rearrangement links TRBV19 to TRBJ2-7; 8 bases fit TRBD1. The junction had 3 bases not matched to a gene; V was cut back by 3 bases and J by 5 bases. The CDR3 is 13 residues long. Germline values: CDR1 LNHDA, CDR2 SQIVND (reference sequence). Full variable domain (missing parts from reference TRBV19 and TRBJ2-7): DGGITQSPKYLFRKEGQNVTLSCEQNLNHDAMYWYRQDPGQGLRLIYYSQIVNDFQKGDIAEGYSVSREKKESFPLTVTSAQKNPTAFYLCASSIQGAHEQYFGPGTRLTVT.

The rearrangement joins TRBV10-2 to TRBJ2-7, with 8 nucleotides matching TRBD1. Per the germline V gene, CDR1 is WSHSY and CDR2 is SAAADI. The CDR3 length is 15 residues. V was clipped by 6 bases and J by 4 bases; unmatched bases: 11. The CDR3 nucleotides are TGCGCCAGCAGGCAGACAGGGGCCGAAAGATACGAGCAGTACTTC. Translation: CASRQTGAERYEQYF.

The chain joins TRBV19 to TRBJ1-3; the match to TRBD1 covers 7 bases. This CDR3 has 17 residues. J lost 0 bases, V lost 6 bases, and 11 bases had no gene match. Germline CDR1 LNHDA, CDR2 SQIVND (reference sequence). DNA for the CDR3: TGTGCCAGTAGCCTCTTACCACAGGGGCCCTCTGGAAACACCATATATTTT. It codes for CASSLLPQGPSGNTIYF. Supplemented by reference TRBV19 and TRBJ1-3, the full variable domain reads DGGITQSPKYLFRKEGQNVTLSCEQNLNHDAMYWYRQDPGQGLRLIYYSQIVNDFQKGDIAEGYSVSREKKESFPLTVTSAQKNPTAFYLCASSLLPQGPSGNTIYFGEGSWLTVV.

This clone was seen once. This chain links TRBV7-2 with TRBJ2-2; 8 bases align to TRBD2. This CDR3 has 18 residues. CDR1 is SGHTA and CDR2 is FQGNSA in the germline V gene. Trimming at V came to 6 bases and at J to 5 bases, leaving 17 bases not matched to a gene. The CDR3 protein is CASRTEKGGTSRTGELFF. In DNA form, the CDR3 reads TGTGCCAGCAGGACCGAAAAGGGGGGGACTAGTCGTACCGGGGAGCTGTTTTTT.

The V call is TRBV5-1, the J call TRBJ1-6; 8 positions match TRBD1. Looked up from germline, CDR1 is SGHRS and CDR2 is YFSETQ. The CDR3 runs to 15 residues. With 0 bases clipped from V and 8 bases from J, the junction kept 4 bases outside the gene matches. CDR3 loop: CASSLATGGDSPLHF. DNA for the CDR3: TGCGCCAGCAGCTTGGCCACAGGGGGGGATTCACCCCTCCACTTT.

This chain links TRBV27 with TRBJ2-1; possibly TRBD2 for D (6 bases). The CDR3 length is 15 residues. Trimming took 6 bases from V and 4 from J, leaving 16 bases between them. Germline CDR1 MNHEY, CDR2 SMNVEV (reference sequence). In DNA, the CDR3 is TGTGCCAGCAGCCCACGGGGGACCAATTACAATGAGCAGTTCTTC. It specifies CASSPRGTNYNEQFF.

The chain combines TRBV28 with TRBJ2-3; possibly TRBD1 for D (6 bases). CDR1 MDHEN and CDR2 SYDVKM come from the germline V gene. The CDR3 is 13 amino acids. Trimming removed 3 bases at V and 4 bases at J, with 8 bases between. The CDR3 is CASSFGQPDTQYF. The CDR3 DNA reads TGTGCCAGCAGTTTTGGACAGCCAGATACGCAGTATTTT.

For the CDR3, the DNA is TGTGCCAGTAATGGGGCGGGAGGGACCACAGATACGCAGTATTTT. This encodes CASNGAGGTTDTQYF. The chain recombines TRBV19 with TRBJ2-3; TRBD2 matches 9 bases. V lost 7 bases to trimming and J lost 2 bases; unmatched junction nucleotides: 7. This CDR3 comprises 15 residues. Germline CDR1 and CDR2: LNHDA and SQIVND (reference sequence).

The chain combines TRBV27 with TRBJ2-1; possible D gene TRBD2, 6 bases. The CDR3 sequence is 14 residues long. The germline V and J ends were trimmed by 6 bases and 9 bases, with 18 bases remaining between them. The germline V gene encodes CDR1 MNHEY and CDR2 SMNVEV (reference sequence). The CDR3 loop is CASRWGDPSSEQFF. As DNA, the CDR3 is TGTGCCAGCAGGTGGGGGGACCCCTCCTCTGAGCAGTTCTTC.